This T cell receptor (beta chain) appears in the sequencing data of a study of graft-versus-host responses after intestinal transplantation. Whole-study context: In this cohort, recipients had multivisceral, liver-intestinal, or isolated intestinal transplants.

This CDR3 region has 14 residues. The ends were cut back, 5 bases at V and 4 bases at J, with 14 bases in the middle. CDR1 is SEHNR, CDR2 FQNEAQ, per germline (reference sequence). The repertoire was sequenced with immunoSEQ multiplex PCR; TCRdb's copy has only in-frame clones and lacks some. Of some 77,000 clones in the sample, over 80% were seen once. The receptor was derived from a human patient who received an intestinal transplant, so some T cells may come from the graft donor. Specimen: PBMCs, collected 98 days after intestinal transplantation. This chain uses TRBV7-9 with TRBJ2-5; D perhaps matches TRBD1 (6 bases). The DNA for the CDR3 is TGTGCCAGCAGCCCCGTAAGAGGGGGAGAGACCCAGTACTTC. Protein sequence: CASSPVRGGETQYF. The complete variable domain, with remaining parts taken from reference TRBV7-9 and TRBJ2-5, reads DTGVSQNPRHKITKRGQNVTFRCDPISEHNRLYWYRQTLGQGPEFLTYFQNEAQLEKSRLLSDRFSAERPKGSFSTLEIQRTEQGDSAMYLCASSPVRGGETQYFGPGTRLLVL.